This is a list of T cell receptor beta chains from one sample in a study of blood T cell repertoires in COVID-19. Using immunoSEQ multiplex PCR, the repertoire was profiled, and TCRdb retains in-frame clones only, with some absent. The data show about 200,000 clones, under 90% seen once. Sequencing used peripheral blood. All receptors come from a man in his 60s who had recovered from COVID-19. Both conserved end residues are part of each CDR3. Fields, in order: V gene, D gene, J gene, clone size, CDR3 protein, CDR3 DNA. The D gene is left open where the match is weak. Some rows have no size entry. The others give once, few or many, or a class for an expanded clone.

V: TRBV7-9
D: TRBD1
J: TRBJ2-7
size: once
CDR3: CASSLGQGFYEQYF
DNA: TGTGCCAGCAGCTTAGGACAGGGTTTTTACGAGCAGTACTTC

V: TRBV7-9
D: TRBD1
J: TRBJ2-7
size: -
CDR3: CASSSNRGTSYEQYF
DNA: TGTGCCAGCAGCTCGAACAGGGGAACATCCTACGAGCAGTACTTC

V: TRBV15
D: -
J: TRBJ1-5
size: -
CDR3: CATSRDGLGPTGNQPQHF
DNA: TGTGCCACCAGCAGAGATGGTCTTGGCCCTACAGGGAATCAGCCCCAGCATTTT

V: TRBV28
D: -
J: TRBJ1-4
size: -
CDR3: CASSLGGATGREKLFF
DNA: TGTGCCAGCAGTCTTGGAGGGGCGACTGGAAGGGAAAAACTGTTTTTT

V: TRBV6-1
D: TRBD1
J: TRBJ2-2
size: -
CDR3: CASSVSGTGLNTGELFF
DNA: TGTGCCAGCAGTGTCTCCGGGACAGGGTTAAACACCGGGGAGCTGTTTTTT

V: TRBV7-2
D: TRBD2
J: TRBJ2-1
size: -
CDR3: CASSSRAGWSYNEQFF
DNA: TGTGCCAGCAGCTCTCGAGCGGGATGGTCCTACAATGAGCAGTTCTTC

V: TRBV10-3
D: -
J: TRBJ2-2
size: -
CDR3: CAISENAGHTGELFF
DNA: TGTGCCATCAGTGAAAATGCGGGACACACCGGGGAGCTGTTTTTT

V: TRBV29-1
D: -
J: TRBJ1-1
size: -
CDR3: CSVTHGRGGTEAFF
DNA: TGCAGCGTCACTCACGGGAGAGGTGGCACTGAAGCTTTCTTT

V: TRBV6-2/TRBV6-3
D: TRBD2
J: TRBJ2-2
size: -
CDR3: CASSSWPSGHTGELFF
DNA: TGTGCCAGCAGTTCTTGGCCTAGCGGACACACCGGGGAGCTGTTTTTT

V: TRBV10-3
D: -
J: TRBJ1-1
size: -
CDR3: CAISEGGTLRFAPFF
DNA: TGTGCCATCAGTGAGGGAGGGACTTTACGTTTTGCGCCTTTCTTT

V: TRBV28
D: TRBD2
J: TRBJ2-7
size: -
CDR3: CASTGTSRPYEQYF
DNA: TGTGCCAGCACCGGGACTAGCAGGCCCTACGAGCAGTACTTC

V: TRBV6-5
D: -
J: TRBJ1-2
size: -
CDR3: CASRAPGQSAGYTF
DNA: TGTGCCAGCAGGGCGCCCGGACAGTCGGCTGGCTACACCTTC

V: TRBV7-2
D: TRBD1
J: TRBJ1-2
size: -
CDR3: CASRRLQGGNYGYTF
DNA: TGTGCCAGCAGAAGGCTTCAGGGGGGCAACTATGGCTACACCTTC

V: TRBV19
D: -
J: TRBJ2-5
size: -
CDR3: CASQPRGGSALETQYF
DNA: TGTGCCAGTCAACCTAGGGGAGGAAGCGCCCTGGAGACCCAGTACTTC

V: TRBV28
D: TRBD1
J: TRBJ2-1
size: once
CDR3: CASSSIGTGGNEQFF
DNA: TGTGCCAGCAGTAGTATAGGGACAGGGGGCAATGAGCAGTTCTTC

V: TRBV6-2/TRBV6-3
D: -
J: TRBJ1-2
size: -
CDR3: CASSYSGRENYGYTF
DNA: TGTGCCAGCAGTTACTCGGGCAGAGAGAACTATGGCTACACCTTC

V: TRBV12-3/TRBV12-4
D: TRBD1
J: TRBJ1-2
size: -
CDR3: CASSGQGATTF
DNA: TGTGCCAGCAGTGGACAGGGGGCGACCACCTTC

V: TRBV28
D: -
J: TRBJ1-5
size: -
CDR3: CASSLQNQPQHF
DNA: TGTGCCAGCAGTTTGCAGAATCAGCCCCAGCATTTT

V: TRBV19
D: -
J: TRBJ1-5
size: -
CDR3: CASSPGGRGYYGNQPQHF
DNA: TGTGCCAGTAGCCCGGGGGGCAGGGGATACTATGGCAATCAGCCCCAGCATTTT